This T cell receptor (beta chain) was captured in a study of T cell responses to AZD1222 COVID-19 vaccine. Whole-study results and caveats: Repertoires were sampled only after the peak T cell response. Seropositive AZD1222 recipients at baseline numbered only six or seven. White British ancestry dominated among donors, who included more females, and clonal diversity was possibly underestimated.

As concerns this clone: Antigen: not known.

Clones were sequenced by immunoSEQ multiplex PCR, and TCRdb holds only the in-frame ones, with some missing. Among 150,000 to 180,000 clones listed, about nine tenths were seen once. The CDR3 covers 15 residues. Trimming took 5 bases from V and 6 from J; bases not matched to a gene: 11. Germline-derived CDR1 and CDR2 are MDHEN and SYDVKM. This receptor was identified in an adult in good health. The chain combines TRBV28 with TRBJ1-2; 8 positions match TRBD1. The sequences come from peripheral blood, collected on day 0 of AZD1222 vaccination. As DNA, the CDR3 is TGTGCCAGCAGTACCATCGGACAGGGACCCCATGGCTACACCTTC. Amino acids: CASSTIGQGPHGYTF.